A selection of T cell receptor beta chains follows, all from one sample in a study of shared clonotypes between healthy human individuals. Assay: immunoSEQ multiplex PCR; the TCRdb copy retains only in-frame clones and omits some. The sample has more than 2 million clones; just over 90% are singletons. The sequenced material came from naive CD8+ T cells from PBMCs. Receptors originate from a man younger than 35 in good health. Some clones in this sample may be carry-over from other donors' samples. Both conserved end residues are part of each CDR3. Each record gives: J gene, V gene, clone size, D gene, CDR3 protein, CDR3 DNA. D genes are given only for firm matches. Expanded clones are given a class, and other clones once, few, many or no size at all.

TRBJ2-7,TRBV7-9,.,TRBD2,CASSLASRGYEQYF,TGTGCCAGCAGCTTAGCGTCGCGGGGGTACGAGCAGTACTTC
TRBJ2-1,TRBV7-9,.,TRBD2,CASSLDFGGSNRGNEQFF,TGTGCCAGCAGCTTGGATTTCGGCGGGAGTAATAGAGGGAATGAGCAGTTCTTC
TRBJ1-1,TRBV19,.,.,CASRDGSNTEAFF,TGTGCCAGTAGAGACGGTAGCAACACTGAAGCTTTCTTT
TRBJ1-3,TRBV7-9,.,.,CASSLTSLHLGNTIYF,TGTGCCAGCAGCTTAACGTCCCTTCATTTGGGAAACACCATATATTTT
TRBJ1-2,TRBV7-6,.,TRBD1,CASSLFDRAYGYTF,TGTGCCAGCAGCTTATTCGACAGGGCATATGGCTACACCTTC
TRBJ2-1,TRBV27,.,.,CASSPGASYNEQFF,TGTGCCAGCAGTCCCGGGGCCTCCTACAATGAGCAGTTCTTC
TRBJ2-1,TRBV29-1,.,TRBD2,CSVTGLAVSYNEQFF,TGCAGCGTCACTGGACTAGCGGTATCCTACAATGAGCAGTTCTTC
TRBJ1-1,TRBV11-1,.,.,CASSLGGGLNTEAFF,TGTGCCAGCAGCTTGGGGGGTGGGTTGAACACTGAAGCTTTCTTT
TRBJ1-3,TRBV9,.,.,CASSVWGAAGNTIYF,TGTGCCAGCAGCGTGTGGGGGGCCGCTGGAAACACCATATATTTT
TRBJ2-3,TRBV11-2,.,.,CASSPRGADTQYF,TGTGCCAGCAGCCCTAGGGGAGCAGATACGCAGTATTTT
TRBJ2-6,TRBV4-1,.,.,CASSHNIISGANVLTF,TGCGCCAGCAGCCATAACATCATCTCTGGGGCCAACGTCCTGACTTTC
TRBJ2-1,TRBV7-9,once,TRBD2,CASTPYRLAGGQFF,TGTGCCAGCACCCCATACCGTCTTGCGGGGGGGCAGTTCTTC
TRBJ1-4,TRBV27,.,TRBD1,CASSVTGGLGKLFF,TGTGCCAGCAGTGTAACAGGGGGCCTCGGAAAACTGTTTTTT
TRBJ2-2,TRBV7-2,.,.,CASSREPAGNTGELFF,TGTGCCAGCAGCCGGGAGCCTGCAGGGAACACCGGGGAGCTGTTTTTT
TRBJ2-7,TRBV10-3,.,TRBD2,CAISDGLAGRYGEQYF,TGTGCCATCAGTGATGGACTAGCGGGACGTTACGGCGAGCAGTACTTC
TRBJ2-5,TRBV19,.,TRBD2,CASSIGLAVEYQETQYF,TGTGCCAGTAGTATCGGACTAGCGGTCGAGTACCAAGAGACCCAGTACTTC
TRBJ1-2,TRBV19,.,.,CASSSGGASRGDGYTF,TGTGCCAGTAGTAGCGGTGGAGCCTCACGCGGCGATGGCTACACCTTC
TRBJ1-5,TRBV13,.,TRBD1,CASSSTGTGNSNQPQHF,TGTGCCAGCAGCTCCACCGGGACAGGGAATAGCAATCAGCCCCAGCATTTT
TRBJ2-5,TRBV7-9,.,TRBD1,CASSGRQGAQETQYF,TGTGCCAGCAGCGGACGACAGGGGGCCCAAGAGACCCAGTACTTC
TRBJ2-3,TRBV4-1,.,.,CASSPALADTQYF,TGCGCCAGCAGCCCCGCTTTGGCGGATACGCAGTATTTT
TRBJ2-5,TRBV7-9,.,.,CASSLVGGPATPHGETQYF,TGTGCCAGCAGCTTAGTAGGGGGACCGGCAACCCCACACGGAGAGACCCAGTACTTC
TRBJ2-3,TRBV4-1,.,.,CASSQEGQGWEDTQYF,TGCGCCAGCAGCCAAGAGGGGCAGGGCTGGGAAGATACGCAGTATTTT
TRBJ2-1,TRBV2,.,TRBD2,CASSQPPNREGDNEQFF,TGTGCCAGCAGCCAACCCCCTAACCGGGAGGGCGACAATGAGCAGTTCTTC
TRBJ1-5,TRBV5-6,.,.,CASSLGGRALNQPQHF,TGTGCCAGCAGCTTGGGCGGCAGGGCCTTAAATCAGCCCCAGCATTTT
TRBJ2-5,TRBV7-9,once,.,CASSLKRDRAETQYF,TGTGCCAGCAGCTTAAAGCGGGACAGAGCAGAGACCCAGTACTTC
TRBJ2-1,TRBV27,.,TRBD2,CASVGRTSGRSSYNEQFF,TGTGCCAGCGTGGGGAGGACTAGCGGGAGGAGCTCCTACAATGAGCAGTTCTTC
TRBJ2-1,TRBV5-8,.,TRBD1,CASSRDRYNEQFF,TGTGCCAGCAGCCGGGACAGGTACAATGAGCAGTTCTTC
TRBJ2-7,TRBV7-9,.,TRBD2,CASSPPAGGEQYF,TGTGCCAGCAGCCCCCCAGCGGGAGGCGAGCAGTACTTC
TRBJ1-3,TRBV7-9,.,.,CASSLTGAGNTIYF,TGTGCCAGCAGCTTGACAGGTGCTGGAAACACCATATATTTT
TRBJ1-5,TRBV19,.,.,CAAIGWGKGNQPQHF,TGTGCCGCGATTGGCTGGGGTAAGGGCAATCAGCCCCAGCATTTT
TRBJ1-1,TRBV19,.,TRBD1,CASSPEDRANTEAFF,TGTGCCAGTAGTCCAGAGGACAGGGCAAACACTGAAGCTTTCTTT
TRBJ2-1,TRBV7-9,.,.,CASSLANRVNEQFF,TGTGCCAGCAGCTTAGCCAACAGGGTCAATGAGCAGTTCTTC